A selection of T cell receptor beta chains follows, all from one sample in a study of shared T cell receptors in the human thymus. The protocol was immunoSEQ multiplex PCR, while the TCRdb copy is restricted to in-frame clones and leaves out a portion. The data contain about 660,000 clones, more than 75% of them singletons. These data were likewise used in another study, on human thymus T cells.

Sequencing was performed on thymocytes. Receptor source: a boy under two years old with a congenital heart defect. CDR3s leave out the opening cysteine and the closing phenylalanine or tryptophan. Clone size appears in some rows only: once, few, many, or a class for an expanded clone.

v_call	cdr3_length	clone_size	j_call	cdr3_aa
TRBV4-3	14	.	TRBJ2-5	ASSQLPGQGRETQY
TRBV14	20	.	TRBJ2-7	ASSRSGTGHKTSGRAFDEQY
TRBV4-1	12	.	TRBJ1-2	ASSQDPGIYGYT
TRBV7-3	13	.	TRBJ2-7	ASSPRQGRTYEQY
TRBV10-3	14	.	TRBJ1-1	AISGQLRKGNTEAF
TRBV9	19	once	TRBJ2-1	ASSPRNADNPRLAGGNEQF
TRBV14	17	.	TRBJ2-5	ASSQGRLAGNSGEETQY
TRBV5-5	18	.	TRBJ2-1	ASSLASLAGVGSLYNEQF
TRBV30	14	.	TRBJ2-1	AWSTRLAGGPDEQF
TRBV6-5	12	.	TRBJ1-3	ASSRTRDGNTIY
TRBV5-1	16	once	TRBJ2-2	ATPMGPWPSGVTGELF
TRBV21-1	16	.	TRBJ1-2	ASSLIPLTTGVNYGYT
TRBV14	13	.	TRBJ2-3	ASSQEARELDTQY
TRBV7-6	12	.	TRBJ2-5	ASSSVGGLQTQY
TRBV5-5	15	.	TRBJ2-1	ASSRNRVKSLYNEQF
TRBV9	10	few	TRBJ1-1	ANFGQFTEAF
TRBV4-1	13	.	TRBJ1-4	ASSPTRDIGEKLF
TRBV29-1	12	.	TRBJ2-1	SVEDWGGFNEQF
TRBV7-2	13	.	TRBJ2-3	ASSFTQRELDTQY
TRBV10-3	15	few	TRBJ1-3	AISESGRRTSGNTIY
TRBV28	13	few	TRBJ2-7	ASSSTDSGTYEQY
TRBV19	14	.	TRBJ1-5	ASSTSTGRVNQPQH
TRBV5-1	19	.	TRBJ2-1	ASSWGRSRSPGTSRDNEQF
TRBV7-7	13	.	TRBJ2-2	ASSSTSGRAGELF
TRBV11-2	14	.	TRBJ2-4	ASSLATARAKNIQY
TRBV14	15	.	TRBJ2-6	ASSQDGQFSGANVLT
TRBV9	12	.	TRBJ1-5	ASSTHPEGGSQH
TRBV14	12	.	TRBJ2-5	ASSQTSHQETQY